These 24 T cell receptor beta chains came from one sample sequenced in a study of shared clonotypes between healthy human individuals. The protocol was immunoSEQ multiplex PCR, while the TCRdb copy is restricted to in-frame clones and leaves out a portion. In the table there are 850,000 to 1,100,000 clones, 60% to 80% of which are singletons. Material: memory CD4+ T cells from PBMCs. Described subset: CD45RA-negative fraction. The receptors stem from a man between 18 and 29 years old in good health. Some clones in this sample may be carry-over from other donors' samples.

V gene TRBV11-3 combines with J gene TRBJ2-1; D ambiguous. V was shortened by 3 bases and J by 3 bases, with 12 bases between the two germline ends. CDR1 SGHNT and CDR2 YENEEA come from the germline V gene. The CDR3 spans 15 residues. CDR3 region: CASSLRCRDYNEQFF. As DNA, the CDR3 is TGTGCCAGCAGCTTGAGGTGCAGAGACTACAATGAGCAGTTCTTC.

V and J are TRBV6-1 and TRBJ2-7; possibly TRBD1 for D (5 bases). V gave up 1 base and J gave up 2 bases, with 12 bases separating them. Germline V gene data show CDR1 as MNHNS and CDR2 as SASEGT. The length of the CDR3 is 15 residues. The CDR3 DNA sequence: TGTGCCAGCAGTGAAGGTGTAGGGGTAACCTACGAGCAGTACTTC. Translation: CASSEGVGVTYEQYF.

V and J are TRBV6-5 and TRBJ1-5; TRBD1 is a possible D gene (5 bases). V gave up 6 bases and J gave up 2 bases, with 14 bases separating them. This CDR3 contains 15 residues. The germline CDR1 and CDR2 sequences are MNHEY and SVGAGI. CDR3 bases: TGTGCCAGCAGAATGACAGCCTATGGCAATCAGCCCCAGCATTTT. Amino acid sequence: CASRMTAYGNQPQHF.

CDR3 in amino acids: CASSVAPGALDNEQFF. Here the CDR3 DNA reads TGTGCCAGCAGCGTAGCACCGGGAGCTCTTGACAATGAGCAGTTCTTC. V gene TRBV9 combines with J gene TRBJ2-1; possibly TRBD2 for D (6 bases). CDR1 SGDLS and CDR2 YYNGEE come from the germline V gene. Trimming pared 0 bases from V and 5 bases from J, leaving 15 bases between. CDR3 length: 16 residues.

The table lists this clone with many counts. V is TRBV4-1 and J is TRBJ2-7; D uncertain. CDR1 is MGHRA, CDR2 YSYEKL, per germline. This CDR3 is 16 amino acids long. Trimming left V 0 bases short and J 5 bases short, with 17 bases between. As DNA, the CDR3 is TGCGCCAGCAGCCAAGAGGGCCTGGCGTTGTGGGACGAGCAGTACTTC. Translated, it gives CASSQEGLALWDEQYF.

V gene TRBV28 combines with J gene TRBJ2-3; tentative D call: TRBD1 (6 bases). The CDR3 runs to 15 residues. Looked up from germline, CDR1 is MDHEN and CDR2 is SYDVKM. The ends were cut back, 5 bases at V and 3 bases at J, with 15 bases in the middle. This CDR3 is CASSAISTGTDTQYF. The CDR3 DNA reads TGTGCCAGCAGTGCCATTAGTACAGGGACAGATACGCAGTATTTT.

For the CDR3, the DNA is TGTGCCAGCAGTCAATCTGTAGGGCTGAGGGAGCAGTACTTC. It encodes CASSQSVGLREQYF. The J gene is TRBJ2-7, the V gene TRBV28, with D uncertain. Germline V lookup: CDR1 MDHEN, CDR2 SYDVKM. Trimming took 5 bases from V and 7 from J, leaving 18 bases between them. The CDR3 contains 14 residues.

The V and J genes are TRBV4-2 and TRBJ1-2; D not resolved. The germline CDR1 and CDR2 sequences are LGHNA and YNFKEQ. Trimming shortened V by 2 bases and J by 6 bases, and 22 bases separated the two germline ends. The length of the CDR3 is 17 residues. As DNA, the CDR3 is TGTGCCAGCAGCCAACTAAGCGAGGCGCGTCCGATTGATGGCTACACCTTC. This gives the protein CASSQLSEARPIDGYTF.

The chain carries TRBV29-1 and TRBJ2-3; D unclear. This CDR3 region has 13 residues. V dropped 6 bases and J dropped 8 bases, with 18 bases sitting between them. The germline gives CDR1 SQVTM, CDR2 ANQGSEA. CDR3 nucleotide sequence: TGCAGCGTCATCGACGGTTTTTGGGGTACGCAGTATTTT. It translates to CSVIDGFWGTQYF.

This chain uses TRBV28 with TRBJ2-7, with TRBD2 identical over 8 bases. CDR3 length: 15 residues. With 2 bases clipped from V and 6 bases from J, the junction kept 9 bases outside the gene matches. Germline CDR1 MDHEN, CDR2 SYDVKM. CDR3: CASSLPLSGRTEQYF. In nucleotides, the CDR3 is TGTGCCAGCAGTTTACCCCTCAGCGGGAGAACCGAGCAGTACTTC.

V usage is TRBV19 and J usage is TRBJ1-1; 9 bases line up with TRBD1. The length of the CDR3 is 14 residues. Trimming cost V 7 bases and J 5 bases; bases outside gene matches: 8. The germline V gene has CDR1 LNHDA and CDR2 SQIVND (reference sequence). CDR3 nucleotide sequence: TGTGCCAGTATGGCGGACAGGGGTGGGACTGAAGCTTTCTTT. It yields the protein CASMADRGGTEAFF.

This clone has just a few counts. This chain uses TRBV7-2 with TRBJ1-2; 11 positions agree with TRBD1. The CDR3 spans 14 residues. Germline V gene sequence: CDR1 SGHTA, CDR2 FQGNSA. The V and J ends lost 5 bases and 7 bases, in that order; junction bases with no gene match: 6. CDR3 sequence reads: CASSRAGTGGGYTF. The DNA of the CDR3 is TGTGCCAGCAGCAGGGCCGGGACAGGGGGTGGCTACACCTTC. The entire variable domain, with the rest obtained from reference TRBV7-2 and TRBJ1-2, is as follows: GAGVSQSPSNKVTEKGKDVELRCDPISGHTALYWYRQSLGQGLEFLIYFQGNSAPDKSGLPSDRFSAERTGGSVSTLTIQRTQQEDSAVYLCASSRAGTGGGYTFGSGTRLTVV.

This chain joins TRBV4-1 and TRBJ2-3, with D unclear. CDR3 length: 14 amino acids. The V gene's germline CDR1 is MGHRA and CDR2 YSYEKL. Trimming left V 4 bases short and J 2 bases short, with 10 bases between. In DNA form, the CDR3 reads TGCGCCAGCAGCCGAGGTGGCGACACAGATACGCAGTATTTT. Protein product: CASSRGGDTDTQYF.

This clone was seen once. The rearrangement uses TRBV15 and TRBJ1-3, with no clear D. V gave up 3 bases and J gave up 0 bases, with 9 bases separating them. The CDR3 contains 15 residues. In germline, CDR1 is LNHNV, CDR2 YYDKDF (reference sequence). The CDR3 reads CATSRNKGSGNTIYF. As DNA, the CDR3 is TGTGCCACCAGCAGGAACAAGGGCTCTGGAAACACCATATATTTT. The whole variable domain, filled in from reference TRBV15 and TRBJ1-3, reads DAMVIQNPRYQVTQFGKPVTLSCSQTLNHNVMYWYQQKSSQAPKLLFHYYDKDFNNEADTPDNFQSRRPNTSFCFLDIRSPGLGDTAMYLCATSRNKGSGNTIYFGEGSWLTVV.

V usage is TRBV7-2 and J usage is TRBJ2-5; TRBD2 is a possible D gene (7 bases). Germline CDR1 reads SGHTA; CDR2 reads FQGNSA. The V and J ends lost 4 bases and 5 bases respectively, with 20 bases between them. The CDR3 extends over 16 amino acids. CDR3 in DNA: TGTGCCAGCAGCTCCCCAAGGGGGGGCGGGAGTGAGACCCAGTACTTC. Translation: CASSSPRGGGSETQYF.

The V call is TRBV18, the J call TRBJ2-7; TRBD2 is a possible D gene (6 bases). The CDR3 has 14 amino acids. The germline V gene encodes CDR1 KGHSH and CDR2 LQKENI. Trimming removed 3 bases from V and 4 bases from J, with 13 bases in between. CDR3: CASSPDWRGYEQYF. CDR3 coding DNA: TGTGCCAGCTCACCTGACTGGCGGGGTTACGAGCAGTACTTC. The full variable domain, its missing parts supplied by reference TRBV18 and TRBJ2-7, is NAGVMQNPRHLVRRRGQEARLRCSPMKGHSHVYWYRQLPEEGLKFMVYLQKENIIDESGMPKERFSAEFPKEGPSILRIQQVVRGDSAAYFCASSPDWRGYEQYFGPGTRLTVT.

Comment on this clone: A much larger clone lies a single base off, so this may be a read error. The sample contains more than one DNA sequence encoding this CDR3. V usage is TRBV2 and J usage is TRBJ2-1; no clear D gene. The V end lost 6 bases, the J end lost 0 bases, and 0 bases lay between the germline ends. The V gene's germline CDR1 is SNHLY and CDR2 FYNNEI. The CDR3 runs to 11 residues. CDR3 region: CASSSYNEQFF. The CDR3 region has the DNA TGTGCCAGCAGCTCCTACAATGAGCAGTTCTTC.

In its sample, this clone was seen once. The rearrangement links TRBV6-5 to TRBJ2-3; 9 bases align to TRBD1. The V and J ends lost 6 bases and 7 bases, in that order; junction bases with no gene match: 11. CDR3 length: 15 residues. The germline V gene encodes CDR1 MNHEY and CDR2 SVGAGI. The CDR3, as DNA: TGTGCCAGCAGCCCGACAGGGGGTCGCCAATATACGCAGTATTTT. Its protein is CASSPTGGRQYTQYF.

The V call is TRBV5-1, the J call TRBJ1-2; 8 bases match TRBD1. CDR3 size: 15 residues. Germline-derived CDR1 and CDR2 are SGHRS and YFSETQ. Germline trimming cut 3 bases from V and 8 bases from J; bases unmatched to any gene: 12. The CDR3 DNA reads as TGCGCCAGCAGCTCGGGGTGGTCGACAGGGGACGGCTACACCTTC. Translating gives CASSSGWSTGDGYTF. Complete variable domain (other parts from reference TRBV5-1 and TRBJ1-2): KAGVTQTPRYLIKTRGQQVTLSCSPISGHRSVSWYQQTPGQGLQFLFEYFSETQRNKGNFPGRFSGRQFSNSRSEMNVSTLELGDSALYLCASSSGWSTGDGYTFGSGTRLTVV.

The chain links TRBV6-1 to TRBJ1-2; D call uncertain. Trimming removed 6 bases at V and 4 bases at J, with 18 bases between. The CDR3 spans 15 residues. Germline-derived CDR1 and CDR2 are MNHNS and SASEGT. CDR3 amino acids: CASSQRGRSSYGYTF. CDR3 nucleotides: TGTGCCAGCAGCCAAAGAGGCAGGAGTTCCTATGGCTACACCTTC.

The V and J genes are TRBV19 and TRBJ1-5; D is undetermined. V gave up 2 bases and J gave up 1 base, with 6 bases separating them. Germline CDR1 is LNHDA and CDR2 is SQIVND (reference sequence). This CDR3 region has 14 residues. CDR3: CASSIPVSNQPQHF. CDR3 sequence (DNA): TGTGCCAGTAGTATACCCGTAAGCAATCAGCCCCAGCATTTT.

The gene calls are TRBV2 and TRBJ2-7, with 7 nucleotides matching TRBD2. The germline gives CDR1 SNHLY, CDR2 FYNNEI. The V segment lost 3 bases and the J segment 0 bases; nucleotides outside the gene matches: 5. The CDR3 contains 15 residues. CDR3 in amino acids: CASSELLARSYEQYF. The CDR3 nucleotides read TGTGCCAGCAGTGAGCTACTAGCGCGCTCCTACGAGCAGTACTTC.

The J gene is TRBJ1-3, the V gene TRBV7-2; no reliable D call. This CDR3 has 19 residues. V lost 4 bases and J lost 4, with 26 bases in between. The germline CDR1 and CDR2 sequences are SGHTA and FQGNSA. CDR3 sequence reads: CASSSSSEARRLAGNTIYF. CDR3 in DNA: TGTGCCAGCAGCTCCTCGTCCGAGGCCCGGAGACTCGCCGGAAACACCATATATTTT.

The chain has TRBV30 and TRBJ1-1; TRBD1 agrees at 7 bases. After removal of 5 bases from V and 2 bases from J, the junction contained 5 bases not matched to a gene. CDR1 is GTSNPN, CDR2 SVGIG, per germline (reference sequence). The CDR3 spans 13 residues. The CDR3 protein is CAWETGTNTEAFF. CDR3 nucleotide sequence: TGTGCCTGGGAGACAGGGACAAACACTGAAGCTTTCTTT. The full variable domain, its missing parts supplied by reference TRBV30 and TRBJ1-1, is SQTIHQWPATLVQPVGSPLSLECTVEGTSNPNLYWYRQAAGRGLQLLFYSVGIGQISSEVPQNLSASRPQDRQFILSSKKLLLSDSGFYLCAWETGTNTEAFFGQGTRLTVV.